This T cell receptor (beta chain) stems from a study of T cells in Graves' hyperthyroidism and ophthalmopathy. Germline CDR1 reads MNHEY; CDR2 reads SVGAGI. With 2 bases clipped from V and 5 bases from J, the junction kept 9 bases outside the gene matches. This CDR3 has 16 amino acids. TCR beta CDR3 sequences were amplified from RNA transcripts. HTBI primers drove first-round RT-PCR of the TCR CDR3. TCRdb re-called the multiplex PCR reads through MiXCR, storing one row per CDR3 protein. The data contain around 450,000 distinct CDR3 sequences, around a sixth of them singletons. Sample: blood. The chain couples TRBV6-5 to TRBJ2-1; 7 bases are a match to TRBD2. This clonotype was sampled from a woman aged 18-29 years with Graves' hyperthyroidism. CDR3 DNA sequence: TGTGCCAGCAGTTACCTGGGGAGGGATCGGAACAATGAGCAGTTCTTC. It yields the protein CASSYLGRDRNNEQFF.